This T cell receptor (beta chain) was documented in a study of cytomegalovirus exposure and HLA in healthy donors. When sampled, the donors appeared nominally healthy, though they likely had unrecorded immune exposures. General study findings and limits: Reported results showed that the classifier diagnosed cytomegalovirus status with high specificity and sensitivity.

The PCR was carried out with 60 Vbeta primers and 13 Jbeta primers. TCRdb's copy holds only in-frame clones and misses some; the assay was immunoSEQ multiplex PCR. The sample lists about 190,000 clones, about three quarters seen once, with roughly 1.1% in the top ten. The CDR3 spans 15 residues. V shed 6 bases and J 3 bases; nucleotides not matched to a gene: 7. The germline gives CDR1 SGHDT, CDR2 YYEEEE. This clone came up a few times. Antigen specificity is unknown. The specimen was PBMCs. The gene calls are TRBV5-6 and TRBJ1-2; TRBD1 aligns across 11 bases. This clonotype was sampled from a middle-aged woman in good health and CMV-seronegative. The CDR3 protein is CASTKGQGGYYGYTF. CDR3 DNA: TGTGCCAGCACCAAGGGACAGGGGGGGTACTATGGCTACACCTTC.